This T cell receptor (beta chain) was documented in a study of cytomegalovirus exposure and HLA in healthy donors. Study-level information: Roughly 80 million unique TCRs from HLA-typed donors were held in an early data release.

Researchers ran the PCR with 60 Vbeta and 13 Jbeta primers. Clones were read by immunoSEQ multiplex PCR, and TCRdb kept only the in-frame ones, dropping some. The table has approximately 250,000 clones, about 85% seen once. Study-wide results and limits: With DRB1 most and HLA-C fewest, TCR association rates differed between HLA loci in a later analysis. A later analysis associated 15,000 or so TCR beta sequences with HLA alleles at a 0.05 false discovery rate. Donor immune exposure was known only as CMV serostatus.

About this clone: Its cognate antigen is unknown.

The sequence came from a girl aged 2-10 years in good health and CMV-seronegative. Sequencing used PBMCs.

CDR3 in amino acids: CATGGVREEAYNEQFF. CDR3 nucleotide sequence: TGTGCCACTGGGGGGGTCCGGGAGGAGGCCTACAATGAGCAGTTCTTC. This chain links TRBV2 with TRBJ2-1; 7 bases match TRBD2. Germline V gene data show CDR1 as SNHLY and CDR2 as FYNNEI. Losses at the gene ends were 10 bases for V and 2 bases for J; bases not matched to a gene: 14. The CDR3 extends over 16 amino acids.